Given below is one T cell receptor (beta chain) in context. The data belong to a study of patients and donors after allogeneic stem cell transplantation. The CDR3 sequence is 15 residues long. V lost 4 bases, J lost 1 base, and 4 bases stayed unmatched. CDR1 and CDR2 from the germline V gene are ENHRY and SYGVKD. Each CDR3 protein gets one entry after TCRdb re-called the RT-PCR reads with MiXCR. Of over 400,000 distinct CDR3 sequences listed, roughly 16% are singletons. The chain joins TRBV10-3 to TRBJ2-5; TRBD2 matches 9 bases. Sequenced material: blood, either unsorted or a sorted T cell fraction (not recorded which). The sequence derives from a human donor who was either an allogeneic HSCT recipient or a stem cell or donor lymphocyte infusion donor (not recorded which). It is not recorded whose cells these are; they may come from a transplant donor. The CDR3 sequence: CAISATSGIQETQYF. CDR3 bases: TGTGCCATCAGTGCGACTAGCGGAATCCAAGAGACCCAGTACTTC.